This TCR beta chain was sequenced in a study of blood T cell repertoires in COVID-19. Study at large: Samples representing acute and convalescent COVID-19 were sourced from the United States, Italy and Spain.

The ends were cut back, 4 bases at V and 6 bases at J, with 10 bases in the middle. The CDR3 has 13 amino acids. Measured with immunoSEQ multiplex PCR; TCRdb has only the in-frame clones, and not every one. The table records 200,000 to 250,000 clones, around four fifths of them present only once. The rearrangement uses TRBV12-3 or TRBV12-4 and TRBJ1-5, with unresolved D. Sequencing was done on a sample of peripheral blood. The receptor was derived from an elderly woman with active or convalescent COVID-19. The CDR3 DNA reads as TGTGCCAGCAGTTCCCCTTCAGGTCAGCCCCAGCATTTT. This gives the protein CASSSPSGQPQHF.